The subject of this entry is one T cell receptor beta chain. Its antigen is not known. Other DNA sequences in this specimen translate into the identical CDR3. The CDR3 is 15 amino acids. Germline CDR1 and CDR2: SGHRS and YFSETQ. The trim removed 0 bases at V and 2 bases at J, leaving 1 base unmatched. These data are taken from a study of shared clonotypes between healthy human individuals. General observations from the study: Incompleteness in sorted-subset sequencing, despite large depth, was shown by rarefaction.

Per the study methods: Junction-only immunoSEQ data arrived without quality scores, meaning filtering differed. The protocol was immunoSEQ multiplex PCR, while the TCRdb copy is restricted to in-frame clones and leaves out a portion. Clone size and the V and J calls come from that table; the DNA yielded D and trimming. The repertoire has about 340,000 clones, more than 60% of them found once; the top ten carry roughly a tenth. This chain uses TRBV5-1 with TRBJ2-5; 10 bases align to TRBD2. The clonotype comes from a man under 40 in good health. The source material was memory CD4+ T cells sorted from blood. Subset defined: CD45RA-negative fraction. CDR3 coding DNA: TGCGCCAGCAGCTTGGAACTAGCGGGGCAAGAGACCCAGTACTTC. Translation gives CASSLELAGQETQYF.